The next 21 T cell receptor beta chains were all read from a single sample in a study of shared clonotypes between healthy human individuals. Profiled with immunoSEQ multiplex PCR; TCRdb holds only in-frame clones, not every one. This sample has some 1,100,000 clones, with about 84% found just once. Material: memory CD4+ T cells from PBMCs. The subset denotes: CD45RA-negative fraction. The receptors were gathered from a man between 18 and 29 years old in good health. Some clones in this sample may be carry-over from other donors' samples.

This clone was seen only once. The J gene is TRBJ2-4, the V gene TRBV18; D gene uncertain. There are 15 residues in the CDR3. The germline V and J ends were trimmed by 1 base and 9 bases, with 16 bases remaining between them. Looked up from germline, CDR1 is KGHSH and CDR2 is LQKENI. The CDR3 bases are TGTGCCAGCTCACCACAATGGGCACCCGCCAGCATTCAGTACTTC. Amino acids: CASSPQWAPASIQYF. Based on the CDR3 plus reference TRBV18 and TRBJ2-4, the full variable domain is NAGVMQNPRHLVRRRGQEARLRCSPMKGHSHVYWYRQLPEEGLKFMVYLQKENIIDESGMPKERFSAEFPKEGPSILRIQQVVRGDSAAYFCASSPQWAPASIQYFGAGTRLSVL.

This clone appeared a few times. The same CDR3 is also encoded by other DNA sequences in this sample. This chain joins TRBV7-2 and TRBJ2-7; 8 bases are a match to TRBD1. Germline V gene data show CDR1 as SGHTA and CDR2 as FQGNSA. J was trimmed by 4 bases and V by 1 base; bases with no gene match: 3. The CDR3 has 14 residues. In nucleotides, the CDR3 is TGTGCCAGCAGCTTAGGGACAGGGCCGTACGAGCAGTACTTC. It specifies CASSLGTGPYEQYF.

CDR3 nucleotides: TGTGCCATCAGTGAGTCAAGGGACAGGCTAGCCAAAAACATTCAGTACTTC. Translating gives CAISESRDRLAKNIQYF. V is TRBV10-3 and J is TRBJ2-4, with TRBD1 matching over 8 bases. Germline V lookup: CDR1 ENHRY, CDR2 SYGVKD. V was pared by 0 bases and J by 0 bases, with 4 bases of the junction left unmatched. This CDR3 contains 17 residues.

To note about this clone: The identical CDR3 is also encoded by other nucleotide sequences in the sample. This chain connects TRBV5-1 to TRBJ2-2, with D possibly being TRBD1 or TRBD2 (5 bases each). V was cut by 4 bases and J by 2 bases, with 9 bases left in between. The CDR3 runs to 14 residues. Germline V CDR1 and CDR2: SGHRS, YFSETQ. CDR3 in amino acids: CASSGTGNTGELFF. Here the CDR3 DNA reads TGCGCCAGCAGCGGGACGGGTAACACCGGGGAGCTGTTTTTT.

V usage is TRBV19 and J usage is TRBJ1-5; D not resolved. V shed 2 bases and J shed 0 bases, with 8 bases lying between them. Per germline, CDR1 LNHDA and CDR2 SQIVND (reference sequence). The CDR3 length is 15 residues. The CDR3 DNA is TGTGCCAGTAGTATAAACGGCCATAGCAATCAGCCCCAGCATTTT. Translated, it gives CASSINGHSNQPQHF.

The J gene is TRBJ2-7, the V gene TRBV7-3; D is perhaps TRBD2 (5 bases). Trimming removed 1 base from V and 5 bases from J, with 15 bases in between. This CDR3 has 15 residues. Germline values: CDR1 SGHTA, CDR2 FQGTGA. Here the CDR3 DNA reads TGTGCCAGCAGCTTAATCGGGGATCAACGCGACGAGCAGTACTTC. This sequence encodes CASSLIGDQRDEQYF. The full variable domain, in which reference TRBV7-3 and TRBJ2-7 provide the parts outside the CDR3, is GAGVSQTPSNKVTEKGKYVELRCDPISGHTALYWYRQSLGQGPEFLIYFQGTGAADDSGLPNDRFFAVRPEGSVSTLKIQRTERGDSAVYLCASSLIGDQRDEQYFGPGTRLTVT.

The rearrangement links TRBV5-6 to TRBJ2-5; perhaps TRBD2 as D (5 bases). CDR1 SGHDT and CDR2 YYEEEE come from the germline V gene. Trimming took off 4 bases at V and 5 bases at J, with 12 bases between the two ends. CDR3 size: 13 residues. The CDR3 region has the DNA TGTGCCAGCAGCCGGAGTTCGGGGGAGACCCAGTACTTC. Its protein product is CASSRSSGETQYF. The full variable domain, its missing parts supplied by reference TRBV5-6 and TRBJ2-5, is DAGVTQSPTHLIKTRGQQVTLRCSPKSGHDTVSWYQQALGQGPQFIFQYYEEEERQRGNFPDRFSGHQFPNYSSELNVNALLLGDSALYLCASSRSSGETQYFGPGTRLLVL.

The chain combines TRBV27 with TRBJ1-1; TRBD1 matches at 7 bases. With V trimmed by 5 bases and J by 11 bases, 14 bases remained unmatched. The CDR3 has 14 amino acids. From germline, CDR1 is MNHEY and CDR2 SMNVEV (reference sequence). The CDR3 nucleotides are TGTGCCAGCAGTACCCGGGAGGGGGCGGAAACGGCTTTCTTT. Its protein product is CASSTREGAETAFF.

This chain links TRBV18 with TRBJ2-1; tentative D call: TRBD2 (6 bases). V was clipped by 3 bases and J by 3 bases, with 12 bases between them. The germline CDR1 and CDR2 sequences are KGHSH and LQKENI. The CDR3 extends over 15 amino acids. The CDR3 coding sequence is TGTGCCAGCTCACCCACTAGCTCTGACTACAATGAGCAGTTCTTC. Its protein product is CASSPTSSDYNEQFF.

CDR3 DNA sequence: TGCGCCAGCAGCCCCGACGCAGGTCAGCCCCAGCATTTT. Translated: CASSPDAGQPQHF. J is TRBJ1-5 and V is TRBV5-1; D is uncertain. The CDR3 contains 13 residues. Germline V gives CDR1 SGHRS, CDR2 YFSETQ. Trimming took off 4 bases at V and 6 bases at J, with 11 bases between the two ends.

The chain recombines TRBV6-1 with TRBJ1-5, with no clear D. Trimming cost V 6 bases and J 7 bases, with 16 bases left between them. This CDR3 region has 14 residues. Germline V gene sequence: CDR1 MNHNS, CDR2 SASEGT. This chain's CDR3 is CASSEINVLQPQHF. For the CDR3, the DNA is TGTGCCAGCAGCGAGATCAATGTTTTGCAGCCCCAGCATTTT.

The chain is built from TRBV6-4 and TRBJ2-2; 11 nucleotides line up with TRBD2. Trimming cost V 0 bases and J 6 bases; bases outside gene matches: 0. The CDR3 extends over 15 amino acids. The germline CDR1 and CDR2 sequences are MRHNA and SNTAGT. CDR3 sequence reads: CASSDSLAGAGELFF. The CDR3 nucleotides read TGTGCCAGCAGTGACTCACTAGCGGGAGCCGGGGAGCTGTTTTTT.

The genes are TRBV28 and TRBJ1-1; tentative D call: TRBD1 (6 bases). The V end was cut by 2 bases, the J end by 3 bases, with 10 bases between. The CDR3 contains 14 residues. The germline CDR1 and CDR2 sequences are MDHEN and SYDVKM. In DNA, the CDR3 is TGTGCCAGCAGTTTAGGGGGGCCGGACACTGAAGCTTTCTTT. Residues: CASSLGGPDTEAFF.

V gene TRBV14 combines with J gene TRBJ2-2; no clear D gene. V dropped 8 bases and J dropped 0 bases, with 10 bases sitting between them. Germline values: CDR1 SGHDN, CDR2 FVKESK. The CDR3 has 14 residues. CDR3 protein: CASGWQANTGELFF. For the CDR3, the DNA is TGTGCCAGCGGGTGGCAGGCGAACACCGGGGAGCTGTTTTTT.

This rearrangement joins TRBV21-1 to TRBJ1-2; the table gives TRBD1 as D, unverified against the DNA. TRBV21-1 counts as a pseudogene. CDR3 length equals 15 residues. The chain's CDR3 is CASSRRTGDDYGYTF. The CDR3 DNA follows: TGTGCCAGCAGCCGACGGACAGGGGACGATTATGGCTACACCTTC.

This clone showed up just a few times. V gene TRBV2 combines with J gene TRBJ1-1, with 8 bases aligning to TRBD1. There are 13 residues in the CDR3. Trimming at V came to 5 bases and at J to 8 bases, leaving 7 bases not matched to a gene. Per the germline V gene, CDR1 is SNHLY and CDR2 is FYNNEI. The CDR3 spells CASSSDRAGEAFF. The CDR3 bases are TGTGCCAGCAGTTCGGACAGGGCCGGAGAAGCTTTCTTT.

This clone was recorded a few times. This chain links TRBV5-6 with TRBJ2-1; 7 bases map to TRBD2. CDR3 length: 17 residues. Trimming cost V 2 bases and J 4 bases; bases outside gene matches: 12. Germline V gene data show CDR1 as SGHDT and CDR2 as YYEEEE. In DNA, the CDR3 is TGTGCCAGCAGCTTTGATGTTGGCGGGAGCTTGTACAATGAGCAGTTCTTC. Encoded protein: CASSFDVGGSLYNEQFF.

V gene TRBV6-1 combines with J gene TRBJ1-5, with D possibly matching TRBD1 (6 bases). The CDR3 extends over 15 amino acids. Between the trimmed V and J ends, which lost 5 bases and 0 bases, there was a span of 11 bases. Germline V gene lookup returns CDR1 MNHNS and CDR2 SASEGT. The CDR3 is CASSNRDYSNQPQHF. For the CDR3, the DNA is TGTGCCAGCAGTAACAGGGACTATAGCAATCAGCCCCAGCATTTT.

This clone was seen just once. J is TRBJ2-6 and V is TRBV6-1; D may be TRBD1 (6 bases). CDR1 and CDR2 from the germline V gene are MNHNS and SASEGT. Between the trimmed V and J ends, which lost 11 bases and 0 bases, there was a span of 14 bases. This CDR3 is built from 15 residues. The CDR3 bases are TGTGCCTCAGGGGCCTTGAGCTCTGGGGCCAACGTCCTGACTTTC. Its protein product is CASGALSSGANVLTF.

This chain links TRBV2 with TRBJ2-3, with TRBD2 as a possible D gene (5 bases). The CDR3 covers 13 residues. Germline V CDR1 and CDR2: SNHLY, FYNNEI. Between the trimmed V and J ends, which lost 6 bases and 11 bases, there was a span of 18 bases. Here the CDR3 DNA reads TGTGCCAGCAGCCGAATAGTCTCAAGCGGGCAGTATTTT. Its protein is CASSRIVSSGQYF.

The gene calls are TRBV2 and TRBJ2-5; D gene unclear. V lost 2 bases to trimming and J lost 0 bases, with 10 bases between them. Germline V lookup: CDR1 SNHLY, CDR2 FYNNEI. The CDR3 sequence is 15 residues long. The CDR3 nucleotides read TGTGCCAGCAGTGAATTGAGCAGCTACCAAGAGACCCAGTACTTC. Encoded protein: CASSELSSYQETQYF.